Described below is a single TCR beta chain sequence and its context. Its specificity is not known. These data originate in a study of cytomegalovirus exposure and HLA in healthy donors. Germline trimming cut 8 bases from V and 2 bases from J; bases unmatched to any gene: 8. There are 14 residues in the CDR3. The germline V gene encodes CDR1 LNHNV and CDR2 YYDKDF (reference sequence). Whole-study results and caveats: Clonal expansion was found to be greater in HLA-associated TCR beta chains than in equally common others in a later analysis.

The PCR ran on 60 Vbeta and 13 Jbeta primers. The protocol was immunoSEQ multiplex PCR, while the TCRdb copy is restricted to in-frame clones and leaves out a portion. The sample yields about 190,000 clones, approximately 78% seen once. Source material: PBMCs. The clonotype was recovered from a woman under 30 in good health and CMV-seronegative. V usage is TRBV15 and J usage is TRBJ2-7; TRBD1 aligns across 8 bases. CDR3 DNA: TGTGCCACCGGGATTGGACAGGGCCCCTACGAGCAGTACTTC. Encoded protein: CATGIGQGPYEQYF.